Listed here is a single TCR beta chain. The entry originates in a study of blood T cell repertoires in COVID-19. The method was immunoSEQ multiplex PCR; TCRdb's version includes in-frame clones alone and lacks a portion of them. This sample has 180,000 or so clones; roughly three quarters occur once, and the top ten carry about an eighth. V lost 2 bases and J lost 4, with 9 bases in between. The CDR3 has 14 residues. CDR1 and CDR2 from the germline V gene are MNHEY and SVGAGI. This chain joins TRBV6-5 and TRBJ1-3; tentative D call: TRBD1 (5 bases). Sample: peripheral blood. This receptor was obtained from a woman aged 80 or over with COVID-19, enrolled during active disease. CDR3 in amino acids: CASSYAAGGNTIYF. In DNA, the CDR3 is TGTGCCAGCAGTTACGCGGCAGGGGGAAACACCATATATTTT.